Following are 3 T cell receptor beta chains from one sample sequenced in a study of cytomegalovirus exposure and HLA in healthy donors. The PCR contained 60 Vbeta and 13 Jbeta primers. This table comes from immunoSEQ multiplex PCR, and its TCRdb copy is limited to in-frame clones, with some not included. The sample contains approximately 150,000 clones, around 80% of which appear only once. Sample: PBMCs. The receptors come from a male donor in good health and CMV-seronegative.

This sequence joins TRBV20-1 and TRBJ2-1; D unclear. Germline V gene lookup returns CDR1 DFQATT and CDR2 SNEGSKA (reference sequence). The CDR3 has 11 amino acids. V dropped 7 bases and J dropped 5 bases, with 9 bases sitting between them. This CDR3 is CSVLRHNEQFF. The CDR3 nucleotides are TGCAGTGTCCTACGCCACAATGAGCAGTTCTTC.

This clone was observed a single time. V gene TRBV13 combines with J gene TRBJ1-1, with 8 nucleotides matching TRBD1. This CDR3 is built from 14 residues. Germline loops: CDR1 PRHDT, CDR2 FYEKMQ (reference sequence). J was trimmed by 5 bases and V by 5 bases; bases with no gene match: 7. CDR3 bases: TGTGCCAGCAGCCGCGGACAGGGCAGGACTGAAGCTTTCTTT. Residues: CASSRGQGRTEAFF.

The rearrangement uses TRBV6-1 and TRBJ1-4; 7 bases map to TRBD1. The CDR3 consists of 15 residues. J lost 5 bases, V lost 3 bases, and 6 bases had no gene match. CDR1 is MNHNS and CDR2 is SASEGT in the germline V gene. The CDR3 nucleotides read TGTGCCAGCAGTGAGGGACAGACCAAAAATGAAAAACTGTTTTTT. Translating gives CASSEGQTKNEKLFF.